This TCR beta chain was identified during a study of T cells in localized non-small cell lung cancer. Notes on the study in general: Longer overall survival associated with higher blood T cell density; shorter survival with higher adjacent-lung clonality. Researchers found a median approximately 57 of the top 100 tumor clones in adjacent lung. Compared with tumor, uninvolved adjacent lung displayed greater T cell clonality, ranking highest overall. Multi-region tumor sequencing was not done, so intratumor heterogeneity could not be excluded.

Profiling relied on immunoSEQ multiplex PCR, and the TCRdb table lists in-frame clones only, not all of them. The sample includes approximately 11,000 clones, about 83% of them seen just once. Of note for this clone: Its antigen is unknown.

The germline V gene encodes CDR1 SNHLY and CDR2 FYNNEI. The CDR3 runs 13 residues. V lost 1 base, J lost 15 bases, and 13 bases lay in between. Sequences were derived from peripheral blood, sampled before any cancer treatment. The receptor comes from a male donor at least 60 years old with stage I lung adenocarcinoma. This rearrangement joins TRBV2 to TRBJ2-6; D is ambiguous. The CDR3 nucleotides read TGTGCCAGCAGTGAAGAGGTATCAATCGGCCTGACTTTC. Its protein product is CASSEEVSIGLTF.